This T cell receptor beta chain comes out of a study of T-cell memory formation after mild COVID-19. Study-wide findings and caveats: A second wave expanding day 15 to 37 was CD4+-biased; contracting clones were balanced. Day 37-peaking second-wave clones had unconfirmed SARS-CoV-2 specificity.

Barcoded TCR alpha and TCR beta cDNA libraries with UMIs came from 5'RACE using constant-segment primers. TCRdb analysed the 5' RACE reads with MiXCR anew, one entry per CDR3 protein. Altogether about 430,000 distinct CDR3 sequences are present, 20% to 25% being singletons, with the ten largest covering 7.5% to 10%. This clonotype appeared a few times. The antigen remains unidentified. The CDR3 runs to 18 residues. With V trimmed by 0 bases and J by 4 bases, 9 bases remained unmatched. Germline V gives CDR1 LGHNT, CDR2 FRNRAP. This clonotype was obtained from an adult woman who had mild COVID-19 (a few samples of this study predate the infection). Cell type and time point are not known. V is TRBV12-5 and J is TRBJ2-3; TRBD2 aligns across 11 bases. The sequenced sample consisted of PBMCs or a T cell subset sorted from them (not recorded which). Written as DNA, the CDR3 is TGTGCTAGTGGTTTGGTACGGGTAGCGGGAGGGCCTGCAGATACGCAGTATTTT. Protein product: CASGLVRVAGGPADTQYF.